The 7 T cell receptor beta chains reported below all come from one sample, sequenced in a study of blood T cells in healthy people across ages. A second PCR of roughly 7 to 11 cycles used a sample-barcoded 5' primer and a J-beta primer mix. TCRdb used MiXCR to reprocess the 5' RACE reads, holding one entry per CDR3 protein. The sample lists over a million distinct CDR3 sequences; about 43% were seen once. Sequencing was carried out using blood. Receptors originate from a young woman in good health.

This clonotype has more than one count but fewer than ten. The chain joins TRBV7-3 to TRBJ1-1; D is ambiguous. Germline lookup yields CDR1 SGHTA and CDR2 FQGTGA. CDR3 length equals 15 residues. The V gene lost 2 bases and the J gene lost 3 bases, with 13 bases spanning the gap. The CDR3 DNA reads as TGTGCCAGCAGCTTAGGTGCAGACTCCTACACTGAAGCTTTCTTT. Protein: CASSLGADSYTEAFF.

The V and J genes are TRBV7-2 and TRBJ1-2, with no clear D. The germline V and J ends were trimmed by 7 bases and 6 bases, with 18 bases remaining between them. CDR1 and CDR2 (germline): SGHTA, FQGNSA. CDR3 length: 14 residues. Here the CDR3 DNA reads TGTGCCAGCAACAAAAGGGCCTTGGCGGATGGCTACACCTTC. Protein: CASNKRALADGYTF.

This chain uses TRBV12-3 or TRBV12-4 with TRBJ2-5, with TRBD2 matching over 8 bases. With 5 bases clipped from V and 2 bases from J, the junction kept 7 bases outside the gene matches. The CDR3 covers 15 residues. CDR3 sequence (DNA): TGTGCCAGCAGTCCACGACTAGCGCCACAAGAGACCCAGTACTTC. Translating gives CASSPRLAPQETQYF.

The rearrangement joins TRBV27 to TRBJ2-1; 8 bases fit TRBD2. With V trimmed by 6 bases and J by 4 bases, 2 bases remained unmatched. This CDR3 contains 13 residues. CDR1 is MNHEY and CDR2 is SMNVEV in the germline V gene (reference sequence). Here the CDR3 DNA reads TGTGCCAGCAGACTAGCGGCGTACAATGAGCAGTTCTTC. It is translated as CASRLAAYNEQFF.

The chain has TRBV27 and TRBJ1-2; weak D call: TRBD1 (6 bases). CDR1 and CDR2 from the germline V gene are MNHEY and SMNVEV (reference sequence). The ends were cut back, 2 bases at V and 4 bases at J, with 14 bases in the middle. CDR3 size: 15 residues. The CDR3 loop reads CASSLTGFGGYGYTF. CDR3 DNA sequence: TGTGCCAGCAGTTTAACAGGGTTCGGTGGCTATGGCTACACCTTC.

This chain connects TRBV7-2 to TRBJ2-1, with D maybe TRBD2 (7 bases). V gave up 5 bases and J gave up 6 bases, with 20 bases separating them. The germline gives CDR1 SGHTA, CDR2 FQGNSA. The CDR3 consists of 16 residues. The CDR3 DNA sequence: TGTGCCAGCAGCCCTATTGAGGGGGGGGCTCCCAATGAGCAGTTCTTC. This gives the protein CASSPIEGGAPNEQFF.

This chain links TRBV13 with TRBJ2-1, with 8 bases matching TRBD2. Germline lookup yields CDR1 PRHDT and CDR2 FYEKMQ (reference sequence). The length of the CDR3 is 15 residues. The J segment lost 7 bases and the V segment lost 7 bases, leaving 12 bases of the junction unmatched. CDR3 coding DNA: TGTGCCAGCAACTCCGAAGCGGGAGCAACGAATGAGCAGTTCTTC. Amino acids: CASNSEAGATNEQFF.